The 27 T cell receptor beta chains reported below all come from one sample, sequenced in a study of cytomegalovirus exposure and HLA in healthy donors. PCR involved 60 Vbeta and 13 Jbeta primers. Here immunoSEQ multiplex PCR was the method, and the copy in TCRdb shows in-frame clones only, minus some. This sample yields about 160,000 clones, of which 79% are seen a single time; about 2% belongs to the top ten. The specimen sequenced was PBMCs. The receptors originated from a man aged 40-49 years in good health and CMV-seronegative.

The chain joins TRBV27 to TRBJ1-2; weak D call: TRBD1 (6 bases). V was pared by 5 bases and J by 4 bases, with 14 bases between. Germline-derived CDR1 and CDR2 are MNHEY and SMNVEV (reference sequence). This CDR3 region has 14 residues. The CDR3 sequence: CASSPTGLVYGYTF. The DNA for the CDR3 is TGTGCCAGCAGTCCCACAGGGTTAGTCTATGGCTACACCTTC.

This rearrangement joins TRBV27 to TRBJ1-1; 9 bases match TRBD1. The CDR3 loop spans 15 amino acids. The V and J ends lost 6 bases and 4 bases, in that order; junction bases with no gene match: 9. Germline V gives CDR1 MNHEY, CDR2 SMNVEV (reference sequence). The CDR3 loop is CASRQTGTGSTEAFF. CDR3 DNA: TGTGCCAGCAGACAAACCGGGACAGGGTCCACTGAAGCTTTCTTT.

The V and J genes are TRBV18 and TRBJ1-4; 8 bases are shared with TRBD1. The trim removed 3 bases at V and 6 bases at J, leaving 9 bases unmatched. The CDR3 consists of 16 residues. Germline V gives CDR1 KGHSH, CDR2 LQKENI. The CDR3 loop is CASSPGQAGEDEKLFF. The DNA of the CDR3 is TGTGCCAGCTCACCGGGACAGGCGGGCGAGGATGAAAAACTGTTTTTT. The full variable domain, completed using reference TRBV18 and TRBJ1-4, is NAGVMQNPRHLVRRRGQEARLRCSPMKGHSHVYWYRQLPEEGLKFMVYLQKENIIDESGMPKERFSAEFPKEGPSILRIQQVVRGDSAAYFCASSPGQAGEDEKLFFGSGTQLSVL.

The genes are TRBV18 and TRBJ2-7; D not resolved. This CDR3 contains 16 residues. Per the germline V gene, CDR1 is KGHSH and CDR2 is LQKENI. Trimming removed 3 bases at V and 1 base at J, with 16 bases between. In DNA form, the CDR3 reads TGTGCCAGCTCACCGGCCCGTTTCACCGATTCCTACGAGCAGTACTTC. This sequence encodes CASSPARFTDSYEQYF.

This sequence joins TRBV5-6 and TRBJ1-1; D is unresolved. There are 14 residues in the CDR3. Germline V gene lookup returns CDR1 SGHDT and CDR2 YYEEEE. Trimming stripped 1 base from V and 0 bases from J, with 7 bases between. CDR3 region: CASSLPVLNTEAFF. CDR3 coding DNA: TGTGCCAGCAGCTTGCCCGTCTTGAACACTGAAGCTTTCTTT.

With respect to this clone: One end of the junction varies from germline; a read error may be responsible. This CDR3 reads CAWGFGGTGNSQYF. CDR3 DNA sequence: TGTGCCTGGGGATTCGGGGGGACAGGGAACAGTCAGTACTTC. V gene TRBV30 combines with J gene TRBJ2-4; 9 bases fit TRBD1. The germline V gene has CDR1 GTSNPN and CDR2 SVGIG (reference sequence). The CDR3 extends over 14 amino acids.

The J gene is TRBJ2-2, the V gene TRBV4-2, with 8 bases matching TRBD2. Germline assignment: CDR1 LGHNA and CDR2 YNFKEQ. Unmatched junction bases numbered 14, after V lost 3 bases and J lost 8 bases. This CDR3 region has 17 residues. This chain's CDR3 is CASSHTIAGRGGGELFF. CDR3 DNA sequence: TGTGCCAGCAGCCATACTATAGCGGGGCGCGGAGGGGGGGAGCTGTTTTTT.

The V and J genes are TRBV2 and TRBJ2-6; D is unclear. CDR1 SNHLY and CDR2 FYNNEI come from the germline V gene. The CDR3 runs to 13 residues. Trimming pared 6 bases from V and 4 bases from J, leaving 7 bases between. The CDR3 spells CASSLSGANVLTF. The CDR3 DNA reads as TGTGCCAGCAGCCTGTCCGGGGCCAACGTCCTGACTTTC. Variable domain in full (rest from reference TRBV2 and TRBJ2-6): EPEVTQTPSHQVTQMGQEVILRCVPISNHLYFYWYRQILGQKVEFLVSFYNNEISEKSEIFDDQFSVERPDGSNFTLKIRSTKLEDSAMYFCASSLSGANVLTFGAGSRLTVL.

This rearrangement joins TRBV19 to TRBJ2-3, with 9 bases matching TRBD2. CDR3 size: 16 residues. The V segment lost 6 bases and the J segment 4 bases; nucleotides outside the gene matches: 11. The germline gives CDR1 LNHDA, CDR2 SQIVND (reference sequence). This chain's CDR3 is CASSPRVAGAADTQYF. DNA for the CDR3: TGTGCCAGTAGCCCCAGGGTAGCGGGAGCGGCAGATACGCAGTATTTT.

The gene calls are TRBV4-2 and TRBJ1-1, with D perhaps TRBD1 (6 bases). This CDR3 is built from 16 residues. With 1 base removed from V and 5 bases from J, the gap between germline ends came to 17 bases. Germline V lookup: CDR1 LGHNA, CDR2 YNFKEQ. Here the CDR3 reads CASSQGSGGLGTEAFF. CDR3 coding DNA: TGTGCCAGCAGCCAAGGTTCGGGGGGCTTAGGGACTGAAGCTTTCTTT.

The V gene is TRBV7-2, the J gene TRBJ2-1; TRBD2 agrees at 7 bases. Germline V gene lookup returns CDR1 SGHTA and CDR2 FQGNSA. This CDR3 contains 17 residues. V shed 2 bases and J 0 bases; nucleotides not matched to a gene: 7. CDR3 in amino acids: CASSLRASGHSYNEQFF. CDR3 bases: TGTGCCAGCAGCTTACGGGCTAGCGGACACTCCTACAATGAGCAGTTCTTC.

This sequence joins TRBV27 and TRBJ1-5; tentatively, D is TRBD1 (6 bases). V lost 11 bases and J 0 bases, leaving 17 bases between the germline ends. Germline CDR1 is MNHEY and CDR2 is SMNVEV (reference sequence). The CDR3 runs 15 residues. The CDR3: CALRGGCLSNQPQHF. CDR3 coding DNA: TGTGCCCTTAGGGGGGGGTGCCTTAGCAATCAGCCCCAGCATTTT.

CDR3 bases: TGCGCCAGCAGCATTCTGGGGAGGAACACTGAAGCTTTCTTT. As protein: CASSILGRNTEAFF. This sequence joins TRBV4-3 and TRBJ1-1; no firm D call. Trimming shortened V by 5 bases and J by 1 base, and 11 bases separated the two germline ends. This CDR3 has 14 residues. Germline V gene sequence: CDR1 LGHNA, CDR2 YSLEER.

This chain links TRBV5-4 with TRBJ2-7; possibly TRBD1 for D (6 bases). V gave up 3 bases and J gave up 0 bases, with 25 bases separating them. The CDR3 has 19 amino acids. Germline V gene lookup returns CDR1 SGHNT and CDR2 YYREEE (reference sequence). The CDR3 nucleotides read TGTGCCAGCAGCTCTCCGGGACAAACGGTCAAATACCCCTCCTACGAGCAGTACTTC. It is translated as CASSSPGQTVKYPSYEQYF.

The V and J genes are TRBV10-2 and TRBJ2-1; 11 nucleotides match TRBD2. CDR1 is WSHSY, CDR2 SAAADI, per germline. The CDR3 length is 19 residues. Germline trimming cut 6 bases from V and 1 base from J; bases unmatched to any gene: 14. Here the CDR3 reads CASRRGSPSGRFSYNEQFF. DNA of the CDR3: TGCGCCAGCAGGAGGGGCAGCCCTAGCGGGAGGTTTTCCTACAATGAGCAGTTCTTC.

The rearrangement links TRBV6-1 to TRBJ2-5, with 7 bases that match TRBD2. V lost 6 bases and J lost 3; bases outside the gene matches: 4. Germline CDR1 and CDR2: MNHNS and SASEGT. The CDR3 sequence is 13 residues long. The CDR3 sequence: CASRESGKETQYF. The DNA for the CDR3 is TGTGCCAGCAGGGAGAGCGGGAAAGAGACCCAGTACTTC.

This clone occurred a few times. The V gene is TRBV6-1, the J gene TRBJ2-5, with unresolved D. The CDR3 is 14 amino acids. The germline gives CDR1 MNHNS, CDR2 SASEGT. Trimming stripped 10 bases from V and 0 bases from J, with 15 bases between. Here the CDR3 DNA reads TGTGCCATCAAAAGGAGAGTTCACCAAGAGACCCAGTACTTC. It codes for CAIKRRVHQETQYF.

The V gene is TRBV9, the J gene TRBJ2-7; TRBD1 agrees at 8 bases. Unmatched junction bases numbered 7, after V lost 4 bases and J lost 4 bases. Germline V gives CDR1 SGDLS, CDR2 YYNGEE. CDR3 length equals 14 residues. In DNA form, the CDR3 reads TGTGCCAGCAGCCGACGGACAGGGACATACGAGCAGTACTTC. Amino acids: CASSRRTGTYEQYF.

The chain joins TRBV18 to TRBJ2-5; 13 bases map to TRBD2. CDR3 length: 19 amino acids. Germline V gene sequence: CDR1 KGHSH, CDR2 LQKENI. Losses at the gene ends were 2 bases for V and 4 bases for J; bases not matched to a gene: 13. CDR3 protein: CASSPIRTSGRHPGETQYF. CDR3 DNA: TGTGCCAGCTCACCAATCAGGACTAGCGGGAGACACCCCGGAGAGACCCAGTACTTC.

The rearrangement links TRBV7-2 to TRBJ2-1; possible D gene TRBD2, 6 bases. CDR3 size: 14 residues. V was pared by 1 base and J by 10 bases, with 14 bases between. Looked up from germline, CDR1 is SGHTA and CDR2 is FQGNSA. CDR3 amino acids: CASSLGGGGREQFF. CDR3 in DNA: TGTGCCAGCAGCTTAGGGGGCGGAGGGCGGGAGCAGTTCTTC. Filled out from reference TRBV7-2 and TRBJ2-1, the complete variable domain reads GAGVSQSPSNKVTEKGKDVELRCDPISGHTALYWYRQSLGQGLEFLIYFQGNSAPDKSGLPSDRFSAERTGGSVSTLTIQRTQQEDSAVYLCASSLGGGGREQFFGPGTRLTVL.

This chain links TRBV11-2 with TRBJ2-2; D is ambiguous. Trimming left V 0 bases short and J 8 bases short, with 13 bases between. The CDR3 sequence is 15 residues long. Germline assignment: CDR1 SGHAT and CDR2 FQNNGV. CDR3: CASSLDLSFKGELFF. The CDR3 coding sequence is TGTGCCAGCAGCTTAGATCTAAGCTTCAAGGGGGAGCTGTTTTTT.

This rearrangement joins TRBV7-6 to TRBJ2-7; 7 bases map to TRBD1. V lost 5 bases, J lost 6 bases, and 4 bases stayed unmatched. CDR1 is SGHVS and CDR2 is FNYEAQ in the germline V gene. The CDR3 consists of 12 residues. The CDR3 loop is CASSPTGAEQYF. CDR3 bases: TGTGCCAGCAGCCCCACAGGGGCCGAGCAGTACTTC.

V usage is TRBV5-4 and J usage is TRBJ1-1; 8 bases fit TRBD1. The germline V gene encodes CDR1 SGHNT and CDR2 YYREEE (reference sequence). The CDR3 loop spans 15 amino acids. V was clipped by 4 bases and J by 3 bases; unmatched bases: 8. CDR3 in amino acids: CASSVRQGMHTEAFF. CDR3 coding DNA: TGTGCCAGCAGCGTTAGACAGGGGATGCACACTGAAGCTTTCTTT.

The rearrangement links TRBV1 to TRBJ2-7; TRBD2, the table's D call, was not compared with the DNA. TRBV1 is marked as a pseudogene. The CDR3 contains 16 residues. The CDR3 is CTSSQDLKRYSYEQYF. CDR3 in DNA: TGCACCAGCAGCCAAGACCTGAAGCGGTACTCCTACGAGCAGTACTTC.

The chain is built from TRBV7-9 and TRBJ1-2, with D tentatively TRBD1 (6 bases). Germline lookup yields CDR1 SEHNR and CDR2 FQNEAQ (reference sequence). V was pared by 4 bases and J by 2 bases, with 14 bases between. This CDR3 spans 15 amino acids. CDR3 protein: CASSYVRGANYGYTF. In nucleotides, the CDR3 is TGTGCCAGCAGCTATGTTCGGGGGGCGAACTATGGCTACACCTTC.

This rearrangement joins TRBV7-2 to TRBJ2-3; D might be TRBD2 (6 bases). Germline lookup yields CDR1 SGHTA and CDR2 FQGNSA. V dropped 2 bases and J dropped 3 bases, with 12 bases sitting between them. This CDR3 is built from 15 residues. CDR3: CASSLMRGGTDTQYF. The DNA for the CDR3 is TGTGCCAGCAGCTTAATGCGGGGTGGAACAGATACGCAGTATTTT.

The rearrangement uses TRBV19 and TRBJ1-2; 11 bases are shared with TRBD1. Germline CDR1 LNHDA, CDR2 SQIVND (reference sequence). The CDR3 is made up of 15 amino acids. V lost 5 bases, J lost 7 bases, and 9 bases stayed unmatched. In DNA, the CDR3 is TGTGCCAGTAGTTCACGGACAGGGGGCTTTGGTGGCTACACCTTC. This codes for CASSSRTGGFGGYTF.